This TCR beta chain was recovered during a study of blood T cell repertoires in COVID-19. Study overall: Some COVID-19 samples were acute and others convalescent; all came from the United States, Italy and Spain.

Original methodology: Nucleated cell counts were estimated from reference gene primer amplification. Sequenced by immunoSEQ multiplex PCR; TCRdb stores in-frame clones only, minus some. V, J and clone size were drawn from that table, and D and trimming were deduced from the DNA. The repertoire holds 400,000 or so clones, with more than 85% as singletons. CDR3 length: 15 residues. V was trimmed by 5 bases and J by 0 bases, leaving 13 bases between them. Germline V gene lookup returns CDR1 SEHNR and CDR2 FQNEAQ (reference sequence). The receptor was isolated from a human donor in a cohort sampled during active COVID-19. Material: peripheral blood. The V gene is TRBV7-9, the J gene TRBJ1-1; D might be TRBD1 (5 bases). CDR3 sequence reads: CASSPGQGLNTEAFF. In nucleotides, the CDR3 is TGTGCCAGCAGCCCAGGACAAGGCCTGAACACTGAAGCTTTCTTT. Using reference TRBV7-9 and TRBJ1-1 for the parts outside the CDR3, the full variable domain is DTGVSQNPRHKITKRGQNVTFRCDPISEHNRLYWYRQTLGQGPEFLTYFQNEAQLEKSRLLSDRFSAERPKGSFSTLEIQRTEQGDSAMYLCASSPGQGLNTEAFFGQGTRLTVV.